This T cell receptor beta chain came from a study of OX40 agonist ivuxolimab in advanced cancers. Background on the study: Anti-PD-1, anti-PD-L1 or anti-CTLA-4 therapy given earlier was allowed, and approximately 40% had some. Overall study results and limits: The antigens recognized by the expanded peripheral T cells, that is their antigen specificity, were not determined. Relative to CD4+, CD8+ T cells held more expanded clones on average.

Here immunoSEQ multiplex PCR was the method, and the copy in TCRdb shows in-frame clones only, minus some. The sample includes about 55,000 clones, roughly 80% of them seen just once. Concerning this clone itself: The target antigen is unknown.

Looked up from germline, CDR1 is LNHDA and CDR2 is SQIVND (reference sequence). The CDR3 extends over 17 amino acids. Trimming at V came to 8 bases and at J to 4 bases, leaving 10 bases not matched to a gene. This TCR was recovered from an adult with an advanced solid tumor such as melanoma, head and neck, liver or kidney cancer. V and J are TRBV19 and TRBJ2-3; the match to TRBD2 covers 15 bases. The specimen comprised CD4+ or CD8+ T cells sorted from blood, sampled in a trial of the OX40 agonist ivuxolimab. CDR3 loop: CASARTSGGEGADTQYF. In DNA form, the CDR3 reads TGTGCCAGTGCTCGGACTAGCGGGGGGGAGGGGGCAGATACGCAGTATTTT.